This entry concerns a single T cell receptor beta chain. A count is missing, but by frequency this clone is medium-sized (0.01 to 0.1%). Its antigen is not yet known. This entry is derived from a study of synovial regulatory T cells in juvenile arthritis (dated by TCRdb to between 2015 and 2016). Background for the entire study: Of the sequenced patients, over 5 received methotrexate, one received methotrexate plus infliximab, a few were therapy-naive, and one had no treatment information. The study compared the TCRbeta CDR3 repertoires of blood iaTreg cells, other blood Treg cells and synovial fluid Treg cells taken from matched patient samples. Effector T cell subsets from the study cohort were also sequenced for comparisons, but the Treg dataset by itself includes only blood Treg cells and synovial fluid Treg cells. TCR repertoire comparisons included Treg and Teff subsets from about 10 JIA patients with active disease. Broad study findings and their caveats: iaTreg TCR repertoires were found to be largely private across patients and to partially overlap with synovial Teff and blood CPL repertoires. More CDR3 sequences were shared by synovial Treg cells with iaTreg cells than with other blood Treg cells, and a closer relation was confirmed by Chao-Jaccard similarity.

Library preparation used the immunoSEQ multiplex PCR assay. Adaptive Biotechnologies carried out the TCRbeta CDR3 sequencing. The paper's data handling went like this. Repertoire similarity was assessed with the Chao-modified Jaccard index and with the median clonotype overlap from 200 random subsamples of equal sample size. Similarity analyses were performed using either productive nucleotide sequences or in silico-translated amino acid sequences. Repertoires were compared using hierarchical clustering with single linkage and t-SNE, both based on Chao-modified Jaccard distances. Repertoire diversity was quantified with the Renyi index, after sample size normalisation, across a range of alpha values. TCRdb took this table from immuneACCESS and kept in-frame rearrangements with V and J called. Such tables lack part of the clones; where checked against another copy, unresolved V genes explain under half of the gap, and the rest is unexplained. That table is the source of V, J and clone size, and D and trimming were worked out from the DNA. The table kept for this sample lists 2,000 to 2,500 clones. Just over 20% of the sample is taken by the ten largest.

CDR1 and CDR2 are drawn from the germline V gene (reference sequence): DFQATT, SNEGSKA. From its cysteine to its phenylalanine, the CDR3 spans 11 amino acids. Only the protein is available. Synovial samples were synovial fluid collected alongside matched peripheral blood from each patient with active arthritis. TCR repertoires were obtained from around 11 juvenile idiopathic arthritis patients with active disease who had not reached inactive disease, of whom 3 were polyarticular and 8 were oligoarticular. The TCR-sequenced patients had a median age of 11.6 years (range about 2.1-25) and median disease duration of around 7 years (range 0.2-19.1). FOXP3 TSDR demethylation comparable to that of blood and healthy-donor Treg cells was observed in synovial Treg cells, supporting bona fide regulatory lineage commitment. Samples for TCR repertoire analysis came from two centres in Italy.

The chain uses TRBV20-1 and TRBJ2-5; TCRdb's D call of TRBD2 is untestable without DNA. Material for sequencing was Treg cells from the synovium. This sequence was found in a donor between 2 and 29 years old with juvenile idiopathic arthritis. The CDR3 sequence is CSARDHLAVYF.